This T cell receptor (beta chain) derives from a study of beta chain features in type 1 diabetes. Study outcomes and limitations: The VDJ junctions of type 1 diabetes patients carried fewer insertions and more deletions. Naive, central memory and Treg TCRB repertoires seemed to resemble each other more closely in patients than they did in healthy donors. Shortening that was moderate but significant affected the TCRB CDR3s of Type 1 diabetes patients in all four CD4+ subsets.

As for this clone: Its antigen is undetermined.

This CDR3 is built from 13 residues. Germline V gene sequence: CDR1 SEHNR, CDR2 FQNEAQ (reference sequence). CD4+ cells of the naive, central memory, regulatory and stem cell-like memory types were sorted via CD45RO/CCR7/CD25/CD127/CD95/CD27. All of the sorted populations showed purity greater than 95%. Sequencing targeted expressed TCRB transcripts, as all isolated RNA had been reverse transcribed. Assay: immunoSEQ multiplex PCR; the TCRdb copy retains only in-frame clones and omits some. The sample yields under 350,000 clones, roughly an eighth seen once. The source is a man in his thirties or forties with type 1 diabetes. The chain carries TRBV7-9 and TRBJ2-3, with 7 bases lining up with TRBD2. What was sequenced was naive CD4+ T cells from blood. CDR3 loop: CLSGLNSGDTQYF. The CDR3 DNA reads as TGTTTATCGGGACTAAACTCGGGGGATACGCAGTATTTT.